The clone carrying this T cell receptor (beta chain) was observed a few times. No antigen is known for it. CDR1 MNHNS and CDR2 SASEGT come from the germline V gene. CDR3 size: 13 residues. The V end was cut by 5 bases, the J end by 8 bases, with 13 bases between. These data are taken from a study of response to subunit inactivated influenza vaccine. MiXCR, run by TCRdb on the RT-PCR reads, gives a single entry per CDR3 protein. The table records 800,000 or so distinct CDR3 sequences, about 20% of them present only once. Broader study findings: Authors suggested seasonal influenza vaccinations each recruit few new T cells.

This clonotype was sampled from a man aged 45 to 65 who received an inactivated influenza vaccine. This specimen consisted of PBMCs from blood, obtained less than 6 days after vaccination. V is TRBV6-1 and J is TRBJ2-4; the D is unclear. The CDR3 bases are TGTGCCAGCAGTCTAGGGCAGGCGGACATTCAGTACTTC. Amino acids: CASSLGQADIQYF.